These 28 T cell receptor beta chains came from one sample sequenced in a study of response to subunit inactivated influenza vaccine. Each CDR3 protein is one row after TCRdb ran MiXCR on the RT-PCR reads. The table records about 620,000 distinct CDR3 sequences, over 9% of them present only once. The same data also contributed to another study, on T cells expressing NK-cell markers. From that paper: Making the TCR beta cDNA relied on 5'RACE template switching with UMIs.

Material: PBMCs from blood, obtained on the day of vaccination. The receptors were sampled from a middle-aged man who received an inactivated influenza vaccine.

The rearrangement uses TRBV12-3 or TRBV12-4 and TRBJ2-3; maybe TRBD2 (6 bases). The V gene lost 0 bases and the J gene lost 1 base, with 20 bases spanning the gap. CDR3 length: 19 amino acids. The DNA of the CDR3 is TGTGCCAGCAGTTTAGCGTTTAGGACTACCCAGTATCGCACAGATACGCAGTATTTT. It is translated as CASSLAFRTTQYRTDTQYF.

In DNA form, the CDR3 reads TGTGCCACCAGCTGGGGCAACATTCAGTACTTC. Its translation: CATSWGNIQYF. The chain has TRBV24-1 and TRBJ2-4; D perhaps matches TRBD1 (5 bases). Germline V CDR1 and CDR2: KGHDR, SFDVKD. This CDR3 is 11 amino acids long. V dropped 7 bases and J dropped 7 bases, with 7 bases sitting between them.

This clonotype has more than one count but fewer than ten. The chain carries TRBV14 and TRBJ2-3; either TRBD1 or TRBD2 may fit D (6 bases each). V was shortened by 2 bases and J by 6 bases, with 9 bases between the two germline ends. Germline values: CDR1 SGHDN, CDR2 FVKESK. The CDR3 has 13 amino acids. CDR3 sequence reads: CASSQKGGDTQYF. CDR3 nucleotides: TGTGCCAGCAGCCAAAAGGGGGGTGATACGCAGTATTTT.

Only a few counts were recorded for this clonotype. V and J are TRBV14 and TRBJ1-6, with TRBD1 matching over 7 bases. Germline assignment: CDR1 SGHDN and CDR2 FVKESK. With 5 bases clipped from V and 7 bases from J, the junction kept 8 bases outside the gene matches. The CDR3 is made up of 15 amino acids. The CDR3 nucleotides read TGTGCCAGCAGCACCCGACAGGGACCAAATTCACCCCTCCACTTT. Translated, it gives CASSTRQGPNSPLHF.

This clonotype was picked up a small number of times. V is TRBV28 and J is TRBJ2-7; D unresolved. Germline V gene lookup returns CDR1 MDHEN and CDR2 SYDVKM. V was trimmed by 6 bases and J by 2 bases, leaving 14 bases between them. The CDR3 is 14 amino acids. The DNA of the CDR3 is TGTGCCAGCAGCTTGGTGTGGCCTCCCTACGAGCAGTACTTC. As protein: CASSLVWPPYEQYF.

The sample holds a few counts of this clonotype. The rearrangement joins TRBV5-1 to TRBJ2-3, with 15 positions matching TRBD2. Germline values: CDR1 SGHRS, CDR2 YFSETQ. Germline trimming cut 6 bases from V and 4 bases from J; bases unmatched to any gene: 6. The CDR3 length is 16 residues. CDR3 loop: CASTPGLAGGPDTQYF. DNA for the CDR3: TGCGCCAGCACCCCGGGACTAGCGGGGGGTCCAGATACGCAGTATTTT.

The chain's CDR3 is CASSLGTGGIVTQYF. CDR3 nucleotide sequence: TGTGCCAGCAGCTTGGGAACAGGGGGAATAGTGACCCAGTACTTC. The gene calls are TRBV5-6 and TRBJ2-5; 8 bases line up with TRBD1. V lost 0 bases to trimming and J lost 7 bases; unmatched junction nucleotides: 8. The CDR3 covers 15 residues. Germline-derived CDR1 and CDR2 are SGHDT and YYEEEE.

The chain joins TRBV9 to TRBJ2-1, with D hard to call. V was shortened by 0 bases and J by 7 bases, with 17 bases between the two germline ends. The length of the CDR3 is 16 residues. Germline V gene data show CDR1 as SGDLS and CDR2 as YYNGEE. The CDR3 sequence: CASSVEVSHHLNEQFF. CDR3 in DNA: TGTGCCAGCAGCGTAGAGGTCAGCCACCACCTTAATGAGCAGTTCTTC.

This clonotype was observed at least ten times. The chain combines TRBV7-2 with TRBJ2-3; TRBD1 is a possible D gene (5 bases). V lost 4 bases and J lost 7, with 12 bases in between. The germline V gene encodes CDR1 SGHTA and CDR2 FQGNSA. This CDR3 comprises 13 residues. The chain's CDR3 is CASSSSRVNTQYF. CDR3 bases: TGTGCCAGCAGCTCAAGCAGGGTGAATACGCAGTATTTT.

This clonotype was observed a few times. The chain has TRBV6-2 or TRBV6-3 and TRBJ2-1; a weak D match, TRBD1 (6 bases). V was shortened by 0 bases and J by 2 bases, with 14 bases between the two germline ends. The CDR3 extends over 17 amino acids. CDR1 and CDR2 (germline): MNHEY, SVGEGT. CDR3 residues: CASSYSGTLGAYNEQFF. The CDR3 coding sequence is TGTGCCAGCAGTTACTCGGGGACACTCGGGGCCTACAATGAGCAGTTCTTC.

This chain joins TRBV4-3 and TRBJ2-7; tentatively, D is TRBD1 (5 bases). Per the germline V gene, CDR1 is LGHNA and CDR2 is YSLEER. This CDR3 is built from 15 residues. Trimming took 0 bases from V and 1 from J, leaving 10 bases between them. The CDR3 loop reads CASSQEVDRSYEQYF. In DNA, the CDR3 is TGCGCCAGCAGCCAAGAGGTAGACAGATCCTACGAGCAGTACTTC.

This clonotype was seen a few times. The chain uses TRBV29-1 and TRBJ2-7; D gene uncertain. Trimming stripped 3 bases from V and 9 bases from J, with 18 bases between. CDR1 SQVTM and CDR2 ANQGSEA come from the germline V gene. There are 13 residues in the CDR3. CDR3 in DNA: TGCAGCGTTGATTCGGGCCTTTCCGGCCGGCAGTACTTC. This gives the protein CSVDSGLSGRQYF.

This clonotype was picked up a small number of times. The chain links TRBV20-1 to TRBJ2-7; D call uncertain. The germline CDR1 and CDR2 sequences are DFQATT and SNEGSKA (reference sequence). The CDR3 is made up of 15 amino acids. Trimming shortened V by 0 bases and J by 0 bases, and 12 bases separated the two germline ends. The CDR3 here is CSARDLRVGSYEQYF. CDR3 DNA: TGCAGTGCTAGAGATCTCCGGGTTGGCTCCTACGAGCAGTACTTC.

The genes are TRBV20-1 and TRBJ2-3; D is undetermined. Germline V lookup: CDR1 DFQATT, CDR2 SNEGSKA (reference sequence). The CDR3 runs 13 residues. V lost 3 bases and J 2 bases, leaving 9 bases between the germline ends. The CDR3 DNA reads as TGCAGTGCTAGCTATATCTCCACAGATACGCAGTATTTT. Its translation is CSASYISTDTQYF.

This clonotype was seen only a few times. The chain carries TRBV29-1 and TRBJ2-3; D not resolved. The CDR3 has 11 amino acids. The V and J ends lost 5 bases and 2 bases respectively, with 5 bases between them. The germline CDR1 and CDR2 sequences are SQVTM and ANQGSEA. The CDR3 reads CSVSITDTQYF. CDR3 sequence (DNA): TGCAGCGTTTCTATCACAGATACGCAGTATTTT.

V and J are TRBV7-9 and TRBJ1-3; D possibly corresponds to TRBD1 (5 bases). With 0 bases removed from V and 1 base from J, the gap between germline ends came to 10 bases. Germline V CDR1 and CDR2: SEHNR, FQNEAQ (reference sequence). This CDR3 spans 16 amino acids. This chain's CDR3 is CASSLAQGMSGNTIYF. The CDR3 coding sequence is TGTGCCAGCAGCTTAGCGCAGGGCATGTCTGGAAACACCATATATTTT. Filled out from reference TRBV7-9 and TRBJ1-3, the complete variable domain reads DTGVSQNPRHKITKRGQNVTFRCDPISEHNRLYWYRQTLGQGPEFLTYFQNEAQLEKSRLLSDRFSAERPKGSFSTLEIQRTEQGDSAMYLCASSLAQGMSGNTIYFGEGSWLTVV.

The CDR3, as DNA: TGCGCCAGCAGCCGTGCGTACGGAACCTACGAGCAGTACTTC. This sequence encodes CASSRAYGTYEQYF. V and J are TRBV5-1 and TRBJ2-7; D is uncertain. V lost 4 bases and J 2 bases, leaving 13 bases between the germline ends. CDR3 length equals 14 residues. From germline, CDR1 is SGHRS and CDR2 YFSETQ.

This chain connects TRBV7-9 to TRBJ2-6; D might be TRBD1 (6 bases). Trimming left V 4 bases short and J 0 bases short, with 10 bases between. CDR1 is SEHNR, CDR2 FQNEAQ, per germline (reference sequence). The CDR3 runs 16 residues. CDR3 coding DNA: TGTGCCAGCAGCTACACAGGGTACTCTGGGGCCAACGTCCTGACTTTC. Protein product: CASSYTGYSGANVLTF.

This clonotype was recorded at least ten times. The CDR3 protein is CASSHTGGNEQFF. The CDR3 DNA reads TGTGCCAGCAGCCACACAGGGGGAAATGAGCAGTTCTTC. This chain uses TRBV4-2 with TRBJ2-1; TRBD1 agrees at 8 bases. This CDR3 spans 13 amino acids. V was pared by 3 bases and J by 7 bases, with 2 bases of the junction left unmatched. Germline V lookup: CDR1 LGHNA, CDR2 YNFKEQ.

To note about this clonotype: A much larger clone differs from this one at a single base, so this may be a read error. No conserved phenylalanine or tryptophan is present at the end of the CDR3, so a read error is the likely explanation. This chain links TRBV12-3 or TRBV12-4 with TRBJ2-1, with 10 bases lining up with TRBD2. The V gene end was trimmed by 2 bases and the J gene end by 7 bases; junction bases not matched to a gene: 2. The CDR3 runs 14 residues. The CDR3 nucleotides read TGTGCCAGCAGTTTAAGCGGGGGGGCTAATGAGCAGTTCTTG. Residues: CASSLSGGANEQFL.

This clonotype was detected only a few times. This chain links TRBV10-1 with TRBJ2-1; 7 positions agree with TRBD1. The CDR3 has 16 amino acids. In germline, CDR1 is WNHNN, CDR2 SYGVQD (reference sequence). V shed 2 bases and J 1 base; nucleotides not matched to a gene: 5. The CDR3 DNA follows: TGCGCCAGCAGTGAGACAGGGGCGACTTCCTACAATGAGCAGTTCTTC. It yields the protein CASSETGATSYNEQFF.

This clonotype was seen a few times. This sequence joins TRBV20-1 and TRBJ2-4; no definite D call. The CDR3 spans 15 residues. V was trimmed by 5 bases and J by 1 base, leaving 15 bases between them. Germline lookup yields CDR1 DFQATT and CDR2 SNEGSKA (reference sequence). This chain's CDR3 is CSAPVVHEAKNIQYF. The CDR3 region has the DNA TGCAGTGCTCCGGTTGTACATGAGGCCAAAAACATTCAGTACTTC.

This chain links TRBV5-6 with TRBJ2-1; D may be TRBD1 or TRBD2 (6 bases each). Deletions cut 3 bases from V and 10 bases from J, with 20 bases between. This CDR3 is built from 15 residues. Germline CDR1 reads SGHDT; CDR2 reads YYEEEE. The CDR3 protein is CASSWGATGGGEQFF. The CDR3 DNA follows: TGTGCCAGCAGCTGGGGGGCAACAGGTGGGGGAGAGCAGTTCTTC.

In this sample, this clonotype turned up many times. The chain is built from TRBV7-3 and TRBJ2-1; 8 nucleotides agree with TRBD2. Germline trimming cut 4 bases from V and 8 bases from J; bases unmatched to any gene: 7. The CDR3 extends over 14 amino acids. Germline lookup yields CDR1 SGHTA and CDR2 FQGTGA. CDR3 bases: TGTGCCAGCAGCTGGAGCGGGAGTGGCGATGAGCAGTTCTTC. Translation gives CASSWSGSGDEQFF.

V usage is TRBV5-1 and J usage is TRBJ2-7; TRBD1 matches 7 bases. CDR3 length: 15 residues. The germline V gene has CDR1 SGHRS and CDR2 YFSETQ. The J segment lost 0 bases and the V segment lost 2 bases, leaving 5 bases of the junction unmatched. As DNA, the CDR3 is TGCGCCAGCAGCTTAGGACAGGTGAGCTCCTACGAGCAGTACTTC. Translating gives CASSLGQVSSYEQYF.

This clonotype was picked up many times. V gene TRBV9 combines with J gene TRBJ2-2; a weak D match, TRBD1 (5 bases). There are 15 residues in the CDR3. Germline V gives CDR1 SGDLS, CDR2 YYNGEE. Between the trimmed V and J ends, which lost 4 bases and 5 bases, there was a span of 15 bases. The CDR3 DNA follows: TGTGCCAGCAGCCCCCAAGGGGTTCCGACCGGGGAGCTGTTTTTT. As protein: CASSPQGVPTGELFF. Variable domain in full (rest from reference TRBV9 and TRBJ2-2): DSGVTQTPKHLITATGQRVTLRCSPRSGDLSVYWYQQSLDQGLQFLIQYYNGEERAKGNILERFSAQQFPDLHSELNLSSLELGDSALYFCASSPQGVPTGELFFGEGSRLTVL.

The chain's CDR3 is CASSSRTRRNGNTIYF. In DNA form, the CDR3 reads TGTGCCAGCAGCTCGCGGACGCGGAGAAATGGAAACACCATATATTTT. The V gene is TRBV7-6, the J gene TRBJ1-3; D is undetermined. V lost 4 bases, J lost 3 bases, and 16 bases lay in between. This CDR3 comprises 16 residues. Germline lookup yields CDR1 SGHVS and CDR2 FNYEAQ.

This rearrangement joins TRBV7-6 to TRBJ2-7; possible D gene TRBD2, 5 bases. Trimming stripped 8 bases from V and 2 bases from J, with 16 bases between. The germline CDR1 and CDR2 sequences are SGHVS and FNYEAQ. The CDR3 spans 14 residues. This CDR3 reads CASAQPGVTYEQYF. The CDR3 nucleotides read TGTGCCAGCGCTCAACCCGGGGTCACCTACGAGCAGTACTTC.